This T cell receptor (beta chain) was sequenced during a study of blood T cell repertoires in COVID-19. The CDR3 spans 15 residues. The ends lost 1 base at V and 6 bases at J; junction bases unmatched: 0. Germline V lookup: CDR1 LGHDT, CDR2 YNNKEL (reference sequence). Clones were sequenced by immunoSEQ multiplex PCR, and TCRdb holds only the in-frame ones, with some missing. The repertoire holds tens of thousands of clones, with about 83% as singletons. In this sample, this clone is medium-sized (0.01 to 0.1%). Seattle enrolled patients during active infection and tracked them longitudinally. The V gene is TRBV3-1 (or the pseudogene TRBV3-2), the J gene TRBJ2-2; TRBD2 aligns across 12 bases. This clonotype originated in a man aged 25 to 45 with COVID-19, enrolled during active disease. Sample: peripheral blood. CDR3 residues: CASSQGLAGAGELFF. The CDR3 nucleotides are TGTGCCAGCAGCCAAGGACTAGCGGGAGCCGGGGAGCTGTTTTTT.